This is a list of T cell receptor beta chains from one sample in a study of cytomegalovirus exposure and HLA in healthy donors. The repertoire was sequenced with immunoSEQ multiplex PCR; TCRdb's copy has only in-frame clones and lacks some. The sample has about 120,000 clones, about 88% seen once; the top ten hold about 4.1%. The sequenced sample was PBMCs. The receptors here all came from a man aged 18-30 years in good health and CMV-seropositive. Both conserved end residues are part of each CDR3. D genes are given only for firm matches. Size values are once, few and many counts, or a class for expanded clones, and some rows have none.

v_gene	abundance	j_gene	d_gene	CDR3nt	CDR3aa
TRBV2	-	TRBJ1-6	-	TGTGCCAGCCGGAGCTCCTATAATTCACCCCTCCACTTT	CASRSSYNSPLHF
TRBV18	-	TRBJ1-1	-	TGTGCCAGCTCCCTCCTCCCGGGCGGGGATGAAGCTTTCTTT	CASSLLPGGDEAFF
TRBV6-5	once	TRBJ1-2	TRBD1	TGTGCCAGCAGTTACTTGGACAGGTTGAATGGCTACACCTTC	CASSYLDRLNGYTF
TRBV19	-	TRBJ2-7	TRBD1	TGTGCCAGCCTGGGACAGGGTATCAACGAGCAGTACTTC	CASLGQGINEQYF
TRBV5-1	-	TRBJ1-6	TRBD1	TGCGCCAGCAGCCCGGGGACAGGGGGCGATTCACCCCTCCACTTT	CASSPGTGGDSPLHF
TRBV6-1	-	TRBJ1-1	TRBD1	TGTGCCAGCAGTGAAGGGGTGGGTAGGGGGCATACTGAAGCTTTCTTT	CASSEGVGRGHTEAFF
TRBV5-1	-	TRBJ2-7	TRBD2	TGCGCCAGCAGCCGCGGCGGGGGGGACGAGCAGTACTTC	CASSRGGGDEQYF
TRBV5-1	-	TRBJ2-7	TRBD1	TGCGCCAGCAGCAGACCCGGGACAGGCCAATACGAGCAGTACTTC	CASSRPGTGQYEQYF
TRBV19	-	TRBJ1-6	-	TGTGCCAGTAGTCCGAGGAGGGTTGGAACAATCAGCGGTTCACCCCTCCACTTT	CASSPRRVGTISGSPLHF
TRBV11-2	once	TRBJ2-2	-	TGTGCCAGCAGCCCCCCCGGGAGGGGGCGGACCGGGGAGCTGTTTTTT	CASSPPGRGRTGELFF
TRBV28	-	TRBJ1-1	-	TGTGCCACCTTCAAGAGGGTTTCGGAAGCTTTCTTT	CATFKRVSEAFF
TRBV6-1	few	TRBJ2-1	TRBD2	TGTGCCAGCAGTGGGGGCGGGGGGGCCCATGAGCAGTTCTTC	CASSGGGGAHEQFF
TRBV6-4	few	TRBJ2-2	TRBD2	TGTGCCAGCAGTGACTCGGCTAGCGGGGGGACCGGGGAGCTGTTTTTT	CASSDSASGGTGELFF
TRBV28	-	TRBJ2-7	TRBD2	TGTGCCAGCAGTCTTGGGGGGGTTGCTTCCTCCTACGAGCAGTACTTC	CASSLGGVASSYEQYF
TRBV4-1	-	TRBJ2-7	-	TGCGCCAGCAGCAGCCGGGGGGCCCGTCTCTACGAGCAGTACTTC	CASSSRGARLYEQYF
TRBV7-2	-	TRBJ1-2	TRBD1	TGTGCCAGCAGCTTAGCGTCCCCTACAGGGGACTACACCTTC	CASSLASPTGDYTF
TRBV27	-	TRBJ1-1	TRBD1	TGTGCCAGCAGTCCTGGGACAGGGGGGGCTGAAGCTTTCTTT	CASSPGTGGAEAFF
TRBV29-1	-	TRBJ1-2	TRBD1	TGCAGCGACGACCGGGACAGGGTTGGTGATGGCTACACCTTC	CSDDRDRVGDGYTF
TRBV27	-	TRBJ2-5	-	TGTGCCAGCAGCCAACGACTGGGGCTTCAAGAGACCCAGTACTTC	CASSQRLGLQETQYF
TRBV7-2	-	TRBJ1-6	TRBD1	TGTGCCAGCAGCTCCAACAGGGGGAGCTCCTATAATTCACCCCTCCACTTT	CASSSNRGSSYNSPLHF
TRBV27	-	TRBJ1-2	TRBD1	TGTGCCAGCAGTTTATTCTCGACAGGGGGCGCCTATGGCTACACCTTC	CASSLFSTGGAYGYTF
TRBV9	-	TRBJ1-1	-	TGTGCCAGCAGCGTAGGATCTTTAGCTGAAGCTTTCTTT	CASSVGSLAEAFF
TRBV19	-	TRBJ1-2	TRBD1	TGTGCCAGTAGTATGGTCCCAGGGGGAGCTAACTATGGCTACACCTTC	CASSMVPGGANYGYTF
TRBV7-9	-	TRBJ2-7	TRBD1	TGTGCCAGCAGCTCGTCTGGGGCAGGGGGCTACGAGCAGTACTTC	CASSSSGAGGYEQYF
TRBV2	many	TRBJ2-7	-	TGTGCCAGCAGTGAATGGACAGCCCGCGACTACGAGCAGTACTTC	CASSEWTARDYEQYF
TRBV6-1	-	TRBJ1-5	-	TGTGCCAGCAGTGAAGGGGGACACCAGCCCCAGCATTTT	CASSEGGHQPQHF
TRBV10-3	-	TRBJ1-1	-	TGTGCCATCAGTGAAGGGGCTGAAGCTTTCTTT	CAISEGAEAFF
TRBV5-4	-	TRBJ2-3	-	TGTGCCAGCAGCTTGGTCGGACAGATCCTGACAGATACGCAGTATTTT	CASSLVGQILTDTQYF
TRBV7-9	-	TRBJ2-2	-	TGTGCCAGCAGCTTAATTTTGGATTGGAGGACTATTCCCGGGGAGCTGTTTTTT	CASSLILDWRTIPGELFF
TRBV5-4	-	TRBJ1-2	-	TGTGCCAGCAGCCAAACAGGGCTGAGAGGCTACACCTTC	CASSQTGLRGYTF
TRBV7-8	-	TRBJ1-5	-	TGTGCCAGCAGCTTAGTGGCCGGGGTTAGCAATCAGCCCCAGCATTTT	CASSLVAGVSNQPQHF
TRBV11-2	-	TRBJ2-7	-	TGTGCCAGCAGCTTCGGGATCCACGAGCAGTACTTC	CASSFGIHEQYF
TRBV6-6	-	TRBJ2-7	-	TGTGCCAGCAGCGCGAGCTCCTACGAGCAGTACTTC	CASSASSYEQYF
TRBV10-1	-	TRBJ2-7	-	TGCGCCAGCAGTGGGCTCACGGACAGAGCCTACGAGCAGTACTTC	CASSGLTDRAYEQYF
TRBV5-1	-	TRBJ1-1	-	TGCGCCAGCAGCGCGGCCACCCGGACATTGAACACTGAAGCTTTCTTT	CASSAATRTLNTEAFF
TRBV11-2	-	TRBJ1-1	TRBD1	TGTGCCAGCAGCAGCAGGACAGGGGGCGGGAACACTGAAGCTTTCTTT	CASSSRTGGGNTEAFF
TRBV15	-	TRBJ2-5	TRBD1	TGTGCCACCAGCAGAGCCGGGACAGGGTGGGAGACCCAGTACTTC	CATSRAGTGWETQYF
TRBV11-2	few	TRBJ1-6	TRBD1	TGTGCCAGCCACATCGCACAGGGGAATAATTCACCCCTCCACTTT	CASHIAQGNNSPLHF
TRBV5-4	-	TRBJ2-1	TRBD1	TGTGCCAGCAGCATCGGGGACAGCCTCTACAATGAGCAGTTCTTC	CASSIGDSLYNEQFF
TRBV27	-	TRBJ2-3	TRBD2	TGTGCCAGCAGTTCCCGTAGCGGGGACCCAGATACGCAGTATTTT	CASSSRSGDPDTQYF
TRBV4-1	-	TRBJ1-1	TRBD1	TGCGCCAGCAGCCAAATCACAGGGGTAACCGGGGATTTCTTT	CASSQITGVTGDFF
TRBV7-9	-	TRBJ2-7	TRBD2	TGTGCCAGCAGCCCCTTCGCGGGGGGGTTCAAAGAGCAGTACTTC	CASSPFAGGFKEQYF
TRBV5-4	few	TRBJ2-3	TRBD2	TGTGCCAGCAGCCCCGGCCTTACTAGCGGGGGAGATACGCAGTATTTT	CASSPGLTSGGDTQYF
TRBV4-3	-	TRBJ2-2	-	TGCGCCAGCAGCCCTACTACAGGGTTGAGCACCGGGGAGCTGTTTTTT	CASSPTTGLSTGELFF
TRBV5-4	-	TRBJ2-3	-	TGTGCCAGCAGCTTGAGGCGCGGGTTTAGCACAGATACGCAGTATTTT	CASSLRRGFSTDTQYF
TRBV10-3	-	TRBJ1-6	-	TGTGCCATCAGTGAGGAGGGTGGGAGATCACCCCTCCACTTT	CAISEEGGRSPLHF
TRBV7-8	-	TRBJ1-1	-	TGTGCCAGCAGCGGGTGGGACACGCCGAACACTGAAGCTTTCTTT	CASSGWDTPNTEAFF
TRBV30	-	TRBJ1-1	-	TGTGCCTGGAGTGTAACTCGGGACACTGAAGCTTTCTTT	CAWSVTRDTEAFF
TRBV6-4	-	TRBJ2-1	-	TGTGCCAGCAGACCCCGGGACACTTCCTACAATGAGCAGTTCTTC	CASRPRDTSYNEQFF
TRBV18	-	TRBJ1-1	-	TGTGCCAGCTCACCAGAATACGGGGGGGGAGGCGTGAACACTGAAGCTTTCTTT	CASSPEYGGGGVNTEAFF
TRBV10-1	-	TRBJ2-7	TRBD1	TGCGCCAGCAGACGACAGGGGTACGAGCAGTACTTC	CASRRQGYEQYF
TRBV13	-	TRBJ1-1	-	TGTGCCAGCAGCTTAGATTCTGGGGGGACTGAAGCTTTCTTT	CASSLDSGGTEAFF
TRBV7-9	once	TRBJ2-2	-	TGTGCCAGCAGATTCGACACCGGGGAGCTGTTTTTT	CASRFDTGELFF
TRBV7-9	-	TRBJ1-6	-	TGTGCCAGCAGCTTAAACCGGGGGACTACTGATAATTCACCCCTCCACTTT	CASSLNRGTTDNSPLHF
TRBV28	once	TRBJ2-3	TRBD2	TGTGCCAGCAGTTTTGGCGGGAGACACGGCACAGATACGCAGTATTTT	CASSFGGRHGTDTQYF
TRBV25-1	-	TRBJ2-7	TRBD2	TGTGCCAGCAGTGAGAAACTAGCGGGGGGGCGTGTTGAGCAGTACTTC	CASSEKLAGGRVEQYF
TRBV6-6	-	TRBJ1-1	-	TGTGCCAGCAGTTTAACGGGGTTAGCACGTAACACTGAAGCTTTCTTT	CASSLTGLARNTEAFF
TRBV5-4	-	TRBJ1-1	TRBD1	TGTGCCAGCAGCAGGACAGGGGGGCTGGACACTGAAGCTTTCTTT	CASSRTGGLDTEAFF
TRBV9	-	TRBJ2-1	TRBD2	TGTGCCAGCAGCTCCATCGGGACTAACTCCTACAATGAGCAGTTCTTC	CASSSIGTNSYNEQFF
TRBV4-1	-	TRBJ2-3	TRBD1	TGCGCCAGCAGCCAAGGGACAGGTCTTGACACAGATACGCAGTATTTT	CASSQGTGLDTDTQYF